This TCR beta chain was identified in a study of blood T cell repertoires in COVID-19. Seattle researchers signed up patients amid active infection and tracked them longitudinally. The method was immunoSEQ multiplex PCR; TCRdb's version includes in-frame clones alone and lacks a portion of them. The sample shows approximately 160,000 clones, 85% to 95% of them seen only once. The CDR3 length is 14 residues. V shed 2 bases and J shed 7 bases, with 11 bases lying between them. CDR1 and CDR2 (germline): MDHEN, SYDVKM. Specimen: peripheral blood. This chain connects TRBV28 to TRBJ1-4; D may be TRBD1 (6 bases). This clonotype was obtained from an older woman with COVID-19, enrolled during active disease. CDR3 region: CASSLQGYSEKLFF. In nucleotides, the CDR3 is TGTGCCAGCAGTTTACAGGGGTATAGTGAAAAACTGTTTTTT.